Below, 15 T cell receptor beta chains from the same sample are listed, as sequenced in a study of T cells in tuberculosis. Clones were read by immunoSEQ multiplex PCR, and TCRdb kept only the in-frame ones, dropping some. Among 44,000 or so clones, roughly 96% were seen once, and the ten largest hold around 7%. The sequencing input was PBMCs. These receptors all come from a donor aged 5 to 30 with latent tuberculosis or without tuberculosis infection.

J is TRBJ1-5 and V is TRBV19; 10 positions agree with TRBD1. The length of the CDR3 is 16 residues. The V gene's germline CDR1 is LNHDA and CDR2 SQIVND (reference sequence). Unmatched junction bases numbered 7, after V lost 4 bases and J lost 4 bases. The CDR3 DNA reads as TGTGCCAGTAGTAACCGGGGACAGGGGCTTAATCAGCCCCAGCATTTT. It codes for CASSNRGQGLNQPQHF.

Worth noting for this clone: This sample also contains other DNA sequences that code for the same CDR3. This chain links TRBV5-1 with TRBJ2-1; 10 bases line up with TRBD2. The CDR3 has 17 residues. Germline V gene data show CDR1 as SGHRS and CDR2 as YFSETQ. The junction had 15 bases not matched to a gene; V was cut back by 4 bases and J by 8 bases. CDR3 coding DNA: TGCGCCAGCAGCCCGGGCCCGAGAGCGGGGGGGTTCCATGAGCAGTTCTTC. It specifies CASSPGPRAGGFHEQFF.

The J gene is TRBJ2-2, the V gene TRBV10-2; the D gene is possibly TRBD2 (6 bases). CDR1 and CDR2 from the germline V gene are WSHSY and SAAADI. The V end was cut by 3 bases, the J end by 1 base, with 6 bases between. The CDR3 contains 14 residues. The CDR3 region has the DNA TGCGCCAGCAGTGAAGCGGGGAACACCGGGGAGCTGTTTTTT. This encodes CASSEAGNTGELFF.

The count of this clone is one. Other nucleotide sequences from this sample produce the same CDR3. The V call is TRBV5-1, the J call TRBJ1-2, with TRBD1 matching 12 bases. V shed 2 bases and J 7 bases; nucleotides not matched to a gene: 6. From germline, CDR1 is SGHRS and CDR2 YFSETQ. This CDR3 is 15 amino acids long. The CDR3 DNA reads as TGCGCCAGCAGCTTAACGGGACAGGGGGCGCGTGGCTACACCTTC. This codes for CASSLTGQGARGYTF.

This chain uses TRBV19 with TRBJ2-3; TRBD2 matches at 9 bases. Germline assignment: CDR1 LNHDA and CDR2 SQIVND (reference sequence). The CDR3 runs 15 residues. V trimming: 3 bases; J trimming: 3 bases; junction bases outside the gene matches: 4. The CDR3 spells CASSIQAGGTDTQYF. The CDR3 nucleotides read TGTGCCAGTAGTATCCAAGCGGGAGGAACAGATACGCAGTATTTT.

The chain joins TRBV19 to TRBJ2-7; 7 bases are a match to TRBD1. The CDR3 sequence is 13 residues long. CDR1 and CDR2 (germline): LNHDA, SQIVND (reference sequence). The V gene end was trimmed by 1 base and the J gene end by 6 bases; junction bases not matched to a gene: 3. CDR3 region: CASSIGGTAEQYF. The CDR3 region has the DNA TGTGCCAGTAGTATAGGGGGGACAGCCGAGCAGTACTTC.

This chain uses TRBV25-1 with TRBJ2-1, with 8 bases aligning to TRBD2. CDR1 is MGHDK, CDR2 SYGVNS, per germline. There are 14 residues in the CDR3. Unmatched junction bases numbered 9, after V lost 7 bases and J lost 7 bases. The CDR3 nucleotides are TGTGCCAGCACCGAAACTAGCGGTATTAATGAGCAGTTCTTC. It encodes CASTETSGINEQFF.

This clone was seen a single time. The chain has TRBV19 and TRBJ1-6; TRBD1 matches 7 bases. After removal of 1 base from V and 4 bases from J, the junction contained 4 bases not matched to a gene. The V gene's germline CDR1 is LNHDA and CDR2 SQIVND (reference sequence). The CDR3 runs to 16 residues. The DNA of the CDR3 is TGTGCCAGTAGTATAGGAGACAGGGTTTATAATTCACCCCTCCACTTT. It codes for CASSIGDRVYNSPLHF.

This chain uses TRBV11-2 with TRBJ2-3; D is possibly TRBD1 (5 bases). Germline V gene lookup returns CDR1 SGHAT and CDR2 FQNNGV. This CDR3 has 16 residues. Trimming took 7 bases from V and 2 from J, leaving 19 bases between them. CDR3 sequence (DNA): TGTGCCAGCATTCCATTCAACAGGAATATCACAGATACGCAGTATTTT. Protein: CASIPFNRNITDTQYF. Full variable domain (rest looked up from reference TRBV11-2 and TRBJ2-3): EAGVAQSPRYKIIEKRQSVAFWCNPISGHATLYWYQQILGQGPKLLIQFQNNGVVDDSQLPKDRFSAERLKGVDSTLKIQPAKLEDSAVYLCASIPFNRNITDTQYFGPGTRLTVL.

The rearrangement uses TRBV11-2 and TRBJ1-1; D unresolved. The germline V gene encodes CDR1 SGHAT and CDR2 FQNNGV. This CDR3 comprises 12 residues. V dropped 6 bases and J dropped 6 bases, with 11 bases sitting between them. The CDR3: CASRMIEAEAFF. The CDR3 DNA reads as TGTGCCAGCAGAATGATAGAGGCTGAAGCTTTCTTT.

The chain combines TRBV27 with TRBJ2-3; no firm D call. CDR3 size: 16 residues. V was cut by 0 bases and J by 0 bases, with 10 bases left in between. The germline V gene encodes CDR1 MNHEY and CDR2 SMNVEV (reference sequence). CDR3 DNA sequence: TGTGCCAGCAGTTTATCGCGTTTGTTTAGCACAGATACGCAGTATTTT. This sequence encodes CASSLSRLFSTDTQYF.

The CDR3 here is CASKRAGPYEQYF. CDR3 nucleotides: TGTGCCAGCAAGAGGGCTGGCCCCTACGAGCAGTACTTC. The rearrangement joins TRBV27 to TRBJ2-7; tentative D call: TRBD2 (5 bases). Germline CDR1 and CDR2: MNHEY and SMNVEV (reference sequence). CDR3 length: 13 amino acids. The V gene lost 7 bases and the J gene lost 2 bases, with 12 bases spanning the gap.

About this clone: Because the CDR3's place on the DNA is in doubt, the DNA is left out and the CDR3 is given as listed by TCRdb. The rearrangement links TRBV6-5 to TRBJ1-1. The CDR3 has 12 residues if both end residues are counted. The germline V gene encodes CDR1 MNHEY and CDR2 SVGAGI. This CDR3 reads CASSSSWREAFF.

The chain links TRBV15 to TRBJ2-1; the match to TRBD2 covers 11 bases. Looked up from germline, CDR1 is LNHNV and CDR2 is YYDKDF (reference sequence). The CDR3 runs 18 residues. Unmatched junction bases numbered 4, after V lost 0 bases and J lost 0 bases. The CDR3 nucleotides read TGTGCCACCAGCAGAGATCCTAGCGGGAGGACCTCCTACAATGAGCAGTTCTTC. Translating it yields CATSRDPSGRTSYNEQFF.

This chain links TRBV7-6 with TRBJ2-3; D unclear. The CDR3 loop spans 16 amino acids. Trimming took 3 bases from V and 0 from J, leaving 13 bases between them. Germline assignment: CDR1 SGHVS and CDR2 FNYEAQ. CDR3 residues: CASSFKSWSSTDTQYF. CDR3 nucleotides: TGTGCCAGCAGCTTTAAAAGCTGGTCTAGCACAGATACGCAGTATTTT.